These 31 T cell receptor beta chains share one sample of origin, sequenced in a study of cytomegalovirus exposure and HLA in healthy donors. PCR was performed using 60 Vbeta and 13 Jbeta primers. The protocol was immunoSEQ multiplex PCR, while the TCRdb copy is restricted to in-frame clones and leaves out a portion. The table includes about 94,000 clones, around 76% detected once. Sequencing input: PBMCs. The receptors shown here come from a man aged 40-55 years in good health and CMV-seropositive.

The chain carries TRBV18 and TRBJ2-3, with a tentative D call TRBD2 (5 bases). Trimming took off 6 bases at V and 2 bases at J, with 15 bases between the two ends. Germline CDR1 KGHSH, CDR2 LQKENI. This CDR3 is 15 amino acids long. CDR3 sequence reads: CASSSRRTHTDTQYF. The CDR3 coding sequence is TGTGCCAGCTCTAGTCGTCGGACTCACACAGATACGCAGTATTTT.

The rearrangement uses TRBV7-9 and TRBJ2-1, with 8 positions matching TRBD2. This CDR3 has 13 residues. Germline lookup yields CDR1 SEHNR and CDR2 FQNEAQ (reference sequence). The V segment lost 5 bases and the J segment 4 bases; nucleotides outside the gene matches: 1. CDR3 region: CASSPGGYNEQFF. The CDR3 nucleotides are TGTGCCAGCAGCCCGGGAGGGTACAATGAGCAGTTCTTC. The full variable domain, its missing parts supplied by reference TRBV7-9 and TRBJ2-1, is DTGVSQNPRHKITKRGQNVTFRCDPISEHNRLYWYRQTLGQGPEFLTYFQNEAQLEKSRLLSDRFSAERPKGSFSTLEIQRTEQGDSAMYLCASSPGGYNEQFFGPGTRLTVL.

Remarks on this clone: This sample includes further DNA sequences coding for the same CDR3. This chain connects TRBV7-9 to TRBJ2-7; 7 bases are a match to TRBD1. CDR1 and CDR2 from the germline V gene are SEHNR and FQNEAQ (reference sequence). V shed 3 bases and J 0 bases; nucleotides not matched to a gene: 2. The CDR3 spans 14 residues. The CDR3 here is CASSLGQNSYEQYF. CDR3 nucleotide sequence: TGTGCCAGCAGCTTGGGACAGAACTCCTACGAGCAGTACTTC.

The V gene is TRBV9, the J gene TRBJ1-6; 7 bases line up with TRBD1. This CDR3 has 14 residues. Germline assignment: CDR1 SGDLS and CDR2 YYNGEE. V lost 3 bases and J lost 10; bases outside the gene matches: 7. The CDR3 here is CASSDGTAPSPLHF. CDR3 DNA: TGTGCCAGCAGCGACGGGACAGCTCCCTCACCCCTCCACTTT.

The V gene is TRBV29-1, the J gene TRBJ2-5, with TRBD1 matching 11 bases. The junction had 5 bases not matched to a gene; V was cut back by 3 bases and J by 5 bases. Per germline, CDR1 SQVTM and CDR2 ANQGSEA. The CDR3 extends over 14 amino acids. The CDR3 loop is CSVEDRGRRETQYF. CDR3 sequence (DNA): TGCAGCGTTGAGGACAGGGGGCGTCGGGAGACCCAGTACTTC.

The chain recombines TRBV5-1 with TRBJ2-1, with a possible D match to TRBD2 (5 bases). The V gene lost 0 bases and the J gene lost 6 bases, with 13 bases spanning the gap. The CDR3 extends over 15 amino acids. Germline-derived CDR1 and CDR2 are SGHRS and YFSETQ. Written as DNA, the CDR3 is TGCGCCAGCAGCTTGGGTACAGCCCGGGGCAATGAGCAGTTCTTC. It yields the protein CASSLGTARGNEQFF.

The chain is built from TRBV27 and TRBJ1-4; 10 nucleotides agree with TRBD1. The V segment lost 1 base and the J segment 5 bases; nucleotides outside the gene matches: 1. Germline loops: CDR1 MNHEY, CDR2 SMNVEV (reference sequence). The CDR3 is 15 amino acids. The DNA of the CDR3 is TGTGCCAGCAGTTTATTGGGACAGGGGAATGAAAAACTGTTTTTT. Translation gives CASSLLGQGNEKLFF.

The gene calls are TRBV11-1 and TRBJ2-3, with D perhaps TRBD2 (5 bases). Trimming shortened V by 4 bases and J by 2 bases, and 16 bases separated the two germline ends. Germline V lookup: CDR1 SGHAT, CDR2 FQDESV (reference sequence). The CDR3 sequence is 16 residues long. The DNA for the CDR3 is TGTGCCAGCAGCTGCCGGGATACTAAAATCACAGATACGCAGTATTTT. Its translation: CASSCRDTKITDTQYF.

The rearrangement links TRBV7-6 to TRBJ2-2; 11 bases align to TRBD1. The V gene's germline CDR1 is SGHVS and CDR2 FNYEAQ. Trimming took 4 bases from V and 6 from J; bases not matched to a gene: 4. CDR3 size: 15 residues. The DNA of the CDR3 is TGTGCCAGCAGCTCCGGGACAGGGGGGTCCGGGGAGCTGTTTTTT. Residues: CASSSGTGGSGELFF.

The CDR3 loop is CASSSGGIGVNGYTF. Here the CDR3 DNA reads TGTGCCAGCAGCTCAGGAGGGATCGGGGTAAATGGCTACACCTTC. The gene calls are TRBV7-9 and TRBJ1-2; D is undetermined. The CDR3 covers 15 residues. Trimming removed 4 bases at V and 6 bases at J, with 18 bases between. Germline CDR1 SEHNR, CDR2 FQNEAQ (reference sequence).

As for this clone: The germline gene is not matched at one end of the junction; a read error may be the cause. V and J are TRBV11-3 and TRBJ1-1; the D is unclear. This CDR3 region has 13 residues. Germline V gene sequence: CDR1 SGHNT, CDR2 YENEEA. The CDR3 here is CASSLDGNTEAFF. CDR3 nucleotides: TGTGCCAGCAGCCTAGACGGGAACACTGAAGCTTTCTTT.

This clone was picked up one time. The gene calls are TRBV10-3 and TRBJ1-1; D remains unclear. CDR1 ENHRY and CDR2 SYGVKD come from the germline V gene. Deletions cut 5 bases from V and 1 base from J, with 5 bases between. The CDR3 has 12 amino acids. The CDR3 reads CAISTANTEAFF. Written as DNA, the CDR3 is TGTGCCATCAGTACAGCGAACACTGAAGCTTTCTTT.

The DNA for the CDR3 is TGTGCCAGCCGGTGTTTGGAATCGGAACTAGCGGGAGGTCGGTACGAGCAGTACTTC. This sequence encodes CASRCLESELAGGRYEQYF. The V gene is TRBV6-7, the J gene TRBJ2-7; 12 bases match TRBD2. TRBV6-7 is marked as an open reading frame, function uncertain. This CDR3 contains 19 residues. Trimming at V came to 8 bases and at J to 4 bases, leaving 21 bases not matched to a gene.

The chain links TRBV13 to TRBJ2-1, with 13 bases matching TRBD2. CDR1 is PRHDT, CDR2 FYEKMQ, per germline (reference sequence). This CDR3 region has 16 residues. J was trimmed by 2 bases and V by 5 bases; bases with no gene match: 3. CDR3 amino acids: CASSTTSGGAYNEQFF. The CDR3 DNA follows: TGTGCCAGCAGCACCACTAGCGGGGGGGCCTACAATGAGCAGTTCTTC.

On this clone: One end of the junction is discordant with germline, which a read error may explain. The CDR3 loop is CASSPGTGVMYEQYF. The CDR3 DNA follows: TGTGCTAGCAGCCCCGGGACAGGGGTAATGTACGAGCAGTACTTC. The rearrangement joins TRBV7-7 to TRBJ2-7; 10 nucleotides agree with TRBD1. Per germline, CDR1 SSHAT and CDR2 FNYEAQ (reference sequence). The CDR3 totals 15 residues.

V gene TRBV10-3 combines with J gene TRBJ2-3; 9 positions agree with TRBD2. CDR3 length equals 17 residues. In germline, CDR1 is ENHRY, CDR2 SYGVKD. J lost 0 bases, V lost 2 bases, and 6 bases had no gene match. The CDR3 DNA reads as TGTGCCATCAGTGAGGGGCTAGCGGGGATTAGCACAGATACGCAGTATTTT. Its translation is CAISEGLAGISTDTQYF.

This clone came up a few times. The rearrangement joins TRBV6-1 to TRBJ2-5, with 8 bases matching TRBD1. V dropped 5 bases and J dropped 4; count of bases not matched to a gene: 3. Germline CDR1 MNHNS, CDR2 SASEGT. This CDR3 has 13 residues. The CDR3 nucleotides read TGTGCCAGCAGTTCACAGGGGGGAGAGACCCAGTACTTC. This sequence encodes CASSSQGGETQYF.

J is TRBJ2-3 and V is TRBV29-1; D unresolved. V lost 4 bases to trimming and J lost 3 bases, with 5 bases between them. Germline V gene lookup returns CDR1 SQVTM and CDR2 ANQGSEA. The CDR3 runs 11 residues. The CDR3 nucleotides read TGCAGCGTTGGAGGTACAGATACGCAGTATTTT. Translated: CSVGGTDTQYF.

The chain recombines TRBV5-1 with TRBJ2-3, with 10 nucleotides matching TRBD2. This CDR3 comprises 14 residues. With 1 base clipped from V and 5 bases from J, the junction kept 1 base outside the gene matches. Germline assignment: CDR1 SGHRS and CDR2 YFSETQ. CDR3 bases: TGCGCCAGCAGCTTGACTAGCGGGGTAGATACGCAGTATTTT. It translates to CASSLTSGVDTQYF.

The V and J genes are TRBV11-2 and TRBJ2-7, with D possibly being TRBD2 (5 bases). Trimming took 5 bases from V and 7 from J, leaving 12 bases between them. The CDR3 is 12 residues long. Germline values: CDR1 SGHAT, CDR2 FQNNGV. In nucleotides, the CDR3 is TGTGCCAGCAGCCTCGTGCTAGCAGAGCAGTACTTC. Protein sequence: CASSLVLAEQYF.

The CDR3 DNA sequence: TGCGCCAGCAGCTTGACGGGTGAGGCCCAGTACTTC. This codes for CASSLTGEAQYF. The chain couples TRBV5-1 to TRBJ2-5; the D is unclear. CDR1 SGHRS and CDR2 YFSETQ come from the germline V gene. CDR3 size: 12 residues. V was clipped by 1 base and J by 9 bases, with 10 bases between them.

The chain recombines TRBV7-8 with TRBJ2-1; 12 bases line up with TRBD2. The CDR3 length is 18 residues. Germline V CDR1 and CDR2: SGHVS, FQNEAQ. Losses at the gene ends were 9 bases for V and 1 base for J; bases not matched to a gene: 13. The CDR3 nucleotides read TGTGCCAGTGCTATGGGACTAGCGGGTATTCTATCCTACAATGAGCAGTTCTTC. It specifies CASAMGLAGILSYNEQFF.

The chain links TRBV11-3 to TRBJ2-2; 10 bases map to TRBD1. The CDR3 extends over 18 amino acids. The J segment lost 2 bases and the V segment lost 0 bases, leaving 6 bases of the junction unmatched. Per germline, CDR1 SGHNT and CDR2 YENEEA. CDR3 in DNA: TGTGCCAGCAGCTTAGAAGTTTGGGACAGGGGTAACACCGGGGAGCTGTTTTTT. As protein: CASSLEVWDRGNTGELFF.

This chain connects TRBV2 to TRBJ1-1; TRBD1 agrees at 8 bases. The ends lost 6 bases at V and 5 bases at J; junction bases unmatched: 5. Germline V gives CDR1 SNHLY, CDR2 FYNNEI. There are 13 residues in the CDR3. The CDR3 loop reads CASRDRAQTEAFF. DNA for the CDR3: TGTGCCAGCAGGGACAGGGCGCAGACTGAAGCTTTCTTT.

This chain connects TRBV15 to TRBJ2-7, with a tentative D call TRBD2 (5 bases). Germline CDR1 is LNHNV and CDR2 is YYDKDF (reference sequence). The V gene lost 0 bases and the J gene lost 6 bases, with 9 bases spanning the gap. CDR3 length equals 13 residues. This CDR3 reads CATSRDLEGEQYF. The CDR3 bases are TGTGCCACCAGCAGAGATCTCGAGGGCGAGCAGTACTTC.

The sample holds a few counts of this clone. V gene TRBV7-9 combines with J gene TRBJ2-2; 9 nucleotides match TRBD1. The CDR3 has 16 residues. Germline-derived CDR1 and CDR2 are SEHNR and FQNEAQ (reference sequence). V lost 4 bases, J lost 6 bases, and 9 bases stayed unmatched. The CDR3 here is CASSSRDRVYAGELFF. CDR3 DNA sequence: TGTGCCAGCAGCTCCCGGGACAGGGTGTATGCCGGGGAGCTGTTTTTT.

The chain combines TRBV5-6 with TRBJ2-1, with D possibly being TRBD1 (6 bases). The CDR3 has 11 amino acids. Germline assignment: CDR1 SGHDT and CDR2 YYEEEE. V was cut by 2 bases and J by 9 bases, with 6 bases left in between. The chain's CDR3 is CASSFRGEQFF. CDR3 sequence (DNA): TGTGCCAGCAGCTTCAGGGGTGAGCAGTTCTTC.

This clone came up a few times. CDR3 coding DNA: TGTGCCAGCAGCGAGGGCGGAGAGGTAGCCAAAAACATTCAGTACTTC. It specifies CASSEGGEVAKNIQYF. This sequence joins TRBV2 and TRBJ2-4, with D perhaps matching TRBD2 (5 bases). Per the germline V gene, CDR1 is SNHLY and CDR2 is FYNNEI. V lost 6 bases, J lost 0 bases, and 15 bases lay in between. The CDR3 is 16 amino acids.

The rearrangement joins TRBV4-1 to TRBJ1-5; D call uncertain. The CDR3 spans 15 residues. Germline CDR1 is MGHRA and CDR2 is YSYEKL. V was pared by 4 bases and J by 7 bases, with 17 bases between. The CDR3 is CASSRVWGEGQPQHF. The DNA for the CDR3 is TGCGCCAGCAGCCGCGTGTGGGGAGAAGGCCAGCCCCAGCATTTT.

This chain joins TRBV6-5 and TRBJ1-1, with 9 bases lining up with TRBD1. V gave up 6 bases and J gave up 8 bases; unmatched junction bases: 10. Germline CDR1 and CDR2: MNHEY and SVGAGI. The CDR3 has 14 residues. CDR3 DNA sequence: TGTGCCAGCAGATTACAGGGGGCAACTTTGGAAGCTTTCTTT. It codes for CASRLQGATLEAFF.

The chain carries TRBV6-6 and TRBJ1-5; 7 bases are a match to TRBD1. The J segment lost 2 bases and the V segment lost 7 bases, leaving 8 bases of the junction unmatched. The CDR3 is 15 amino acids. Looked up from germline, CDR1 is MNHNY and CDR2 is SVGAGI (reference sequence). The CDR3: CASTSGGIGNQPQHF. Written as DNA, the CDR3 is TGTGCCAGCACCTCAGGGGGGATTGGCAATCAGCCCCAGCATTTT.